This T cell receptor (beta chain) emerged from a study of regulatory T cells in long-lasting Graves disease. The sample holds many counts of this clonotype. As yet, its antigen is unknown. The germline V and J ends were trimmed by 0 bases and 8 bases, with 10 bases remaining between them. The CDR3 is made up of 14 amino acids. Per the germline V gene, CDR1 is LNHNV and CDR2 is YYDKDF (reference sequence). Library construction for TCR beta used iRepertoire HTBI primers and Arm-PCR of CDR3 regions. TCRdb passed the multiplex PCR reads through MiXCR, listing each CDR3 protein once. The table lists under 300,000 distinct CDR3 sequences, roughly 18% of them singletons, with approximately 20% in the top ten. Findings and limits, study-wide: It was in persistent disease that TRBV28, TRBJ1-2 and TRBJ2-5 were favored.

Specified time point: newly diagnosed GD, antithyroid drugs for less than 3 months. PBMC RNA served as the TCR library source. The source of this sequence is a female donor with Graves disease. This sequence joins TRBV15 and TRBJ1-4; D uncertain. This specimen was peripheral blood mononuclear cells (PBMCs), taken at new diagnosis, from a patient treated with antithyroid drugs. This CDR3 is CATSRDLGKEKLFF. CDR3 coding DNA: TGTGCCACCAGCAGAGATCTGGGAAAAGAAAAACTGTTTTTT.